This TCR beta chain was identified in a study of shared clonotypes between healthy human individuals. Libraries were prepared by immunoSEQ multiplex PCR; TCRdb keeps only in-frame clonotypes and omits some of them. The data contain hundreds of thousands of clones, roughly 77% of them singletons. Germline values: CDR1 SGHRS, CDR2 YFSETQ. The ends lost 3 bases at V and 4 bases at J; junction bases unmatched: 5. There are 15 residues in the CDR3. This clone was recorded many times. The sequencing input was PBMCs. The chain has TRBV5-1 and TRBJ2-3; 10 bases align to TRBD1. The TCR originated in a woman between 35 and 50 years old in good health. Some clones in this sample may be carry-over from other donors' samples. The chain's CDR3 is CASSSGQGVSDTQYF. Written as DNA, the CDR3 is TGCGCCAGCAGCTCAGGACAGGGGGTCTCAGATACGCAGTATTTT. Full variable domain (outside the CDR3, taken from reference TRBV5-1 and TRBJ2-3): KAGVTQTPRYLIKTRGQQVTLSCSPISGHRSVSWYQQTPGQGLQFLFEYFSETQRNKGNFPGRFSGRQFSNSRSEMNVSTLELGDSALYLCASSSGQGVSDTQYFGPGTRLTVL.